These 12 T cell receptor beta chains were all obtained from the same sample, sequenced in a study of blood T cells in healthy people across ages. The use of a sample-barcoded 5' primer and a J-beta primer mix characterized a second PCR of about 7 to 12 cycles. MiXCR, applied by TCRdb to the 5' RACE reads, yields one record per CDR3 protein. The profile shows about 1,800,000 distinct CDR3 sequences, 28% of them singletons. Sequencing was performed on blood. The receptors shown here come from a young woman in good health.

The rearrangement joins TRBV5-1 to TRBJ2-3, with 9 bases lining up with TRBD1. The CDR3 sequence is 16 residues long. The germline CDR1 and CDR2 sequences are SGHRS and YFSETQ. V was pared by 8 bases and J by 4 bases, with 14 bases of the junction left unmatched. As DNA, the CDR3 is TGCGCCAGTAGCACACAGGGGACAGGGAGAGCAGATACGCAGTATTTT. It specifies CASSTQGTGRADTQYF.

V gene TRBV12-3 or TRBV12-4 combines with J gene TRBJ2-1; D call uncertain. This CDR3 has 15 residues. Trimming took 1 base from V and 8 from J, leaving 15 bases between them. The CDR3 nucleotides are TGTGCCAGCAGTTTAGTCCGTGCAAGTTCCCATGAGCAGTTCTTC. Its protein is CASSLVRASSHEQFF.

This clonotype was found a few times. V is TRBV25-1 and J is TRBJ1-2; 9 bases fit TRBD1. This CDR3 spans 15 amino acids. J lost 4 bases, V lost 4 bases, and 7 bases had no gene match. Germline lookup yields CDR1 MGHDK and CDR2 SYGVNS. CDR3 nucleotide sequence: TGTGCCAGCAGTGGTTGGACAGGGGCCACCTATGGCTACACCTTC. It specifies CASSGWTGATYGYTF.

Ten or more counts support this clonotype. This chain uses TRBV7-2 with TRBJ2-3; D ambiguous. V dropped 0 bases and J dropped 4 bases, with 5 bases sitting between them. The CDR3 covers 13 residues. The germline V gene has CDR1 SGHTA and CDR2 FQGNSA. CDR3 bases: TGTGCCAGCAGCTTAGCAATTCCAGATACGCAGTATTTT. This gives the protein CASSLAIPDTQYF.

This clonotype was found a few times. The V and J genes are TRBV6-6 and TRBJ2-4; 11 bases line up with TRBD2. The germline CDR1 and CDR2 sequences are MNHNY and SVGAGI (reference sequence). The CDR3 runs 15 residues. V was pared by 5 bases and J by 5 bases, with 5 bases of the junction left unmatched. This CDR3 is CASSPGTSGENIQYF. The CDR3 DNA reads as TGTGCCAGCAGTCCTGGGACTAGCGGAGAAAACATTCAGTACTTC.

Concerning this clonotype: This may be a read error: a much more frequent sequence differs by one nucleotide. The rearrangement links TRBV7-7 to TRBJ2-6; TRBD1 agrees at 9 bases. This CDR3 is 17 amino acids long. In germline, CDR1 is SSHAT, CDR2 FNYEAQ (reference sequence). This CDR3 is CASSPGTGFSGANVPTF. CDR3 bases: TGTGCCAGCAGCCCCGGGACAGGGTTCTCTGGGGCCAACGTCCCGACTTTC.

The chain combines TRBV20-1 with TRBJ2-4; 7 bases match TRBD1. The better agreement between TRBJ2-5 and the DNA end casts doubt on the J call. This CDR3 is 15 amino acids long. The germline V gene has CDR1 DFQATT and CDR2 SNEGSKA (reference sequence). CDR3 bases: TGCAGTGCTTTTCCGGGACAGAGACCCCAAGAGACCCAGTACTTC. It encodes CSAFPGQRPQETQYF.

This clonotype has only a few counts. One junction end disagrees with the germline gene, perhaps due to a read error. This chain joins TRBV7-2 and TRBJ2-1; 7 bases line up with TRBD2. This CDR3 contains 15 residues. The germline V gene has CDR1 SGHTA and CDR2 FQGNSA. The CDR3 loop reads CASSPSGVSYSEQFF. DNA of the CDR3: TGTGCCAGCAGCCCGAGCGGGGTTTCCTACAGTGAGCAGTTCTTC.

This clonotype has a handful of counts. The chain joins TRBV12-3 or TRBV12-4 to TRBJ1-2, with 7 positions matching TRBD1. Unmatched junction bases numbered 6, after V lost 3 bases and J lost 8 bases. The CDR3 contains 13 residues. The CDR3 DNA follows: TGTGCCAGCAGTTTCCGACAGGGAGACGGCTACACCTTC. Translating gives CASSFRQGDGYTF.

In this sample, this clonotype turned up many times. This chain links TRBV20-1 with TRBJ2-7, with 7 bases matching TRBD1. The CDR3 covers 12 residues. The trim removed 4 bases at V and 3 bases at J, leaving 3 bases unmatched. Germline CDR1 is DFQATT and CDR2 is SNEGSKA (reference sequence). The CDR3 is CSAKGGYYEQYF. DNA for the CDR3: TGCAGTGCTAAAGGGGGCTACTACGAGCAGTACTTC.

CDR3: CASSFARGCYEQYF. CDR3 coding DNA: TGCGCCAGCAGCTTCGCACGGGGATGTTACGAGCAGTACTTC. The rearrangement joins TRBV5-1 to TRBJ2-7; the D gene is possibly TRBD2 (5 bases). The CDR3 has 14 amino acids. The V end lost 2 bases, the J end lost 4 bases, and 13 bases lay between the germline ends. CDR1 is SGHRS and CDR2 is YFSETQ in the germline V gene. Supplemented by reference TRBV5-1 and TRBJ2-7, the full variable domain reads KAGVTQTPRYLIKTRGQQVTLSCSPISGHRSVSWYQQTPGQGLQFLFEYFSETQRNKGNFPGRFSGRQFSNSRSEMNVSTLELGDSALYLCASSFARGCYEQYFGPGTRLTVT.

On this clonotype: This may arise from a read error, as a much more abundant clone is one base away. This rearrangement joins TRBV27 to TRBJ1-2; D remains unclear. The CDR3 consists of 13 residues. The V and J ends lost 3 bases and 2 bases respectively, with 7 bases between them. CDR1 is MNHEY and CDR2 is SMNVEV in the germline V gene (reference sequence). The CDR3 region has the DNA TGTGCCAGCAGTTTGTCCAAGAACTATGGCTACACCTTC. This sequence encodes CASSLSKNYGYTF.